These 22 T cell receptor beta chains were sequenced from one sample in a study of CD8 T cells in ankylosing spondylitis. TCRdb redid the calling of the 5' RACE reads with MiXCR, one entry per CDR3 protein. The table lists around 150,000 distinct CDR3 sequences, more than 40% of them singletons. Sequencing was carried out using synovial fluid, either unsorted or a sorted T cell fraction (not recorded which). Source of these receptors: a male donor with ankylosing spondylitis.

The chain joins TRBV4-3 to TRBJ2-3; no clear D gene. V shed 1 base and J shed 3 bases, with 8 bases lying between them. Germline V gene data show CDR1 as LGHNA and CDR2 as YSLEER. The CDR3 consists of 14 residues. This CDR3 is CASSQGLGTDTQYF. CDR3 sequence (DNA): TGCGCCAGCAGCCAAGGGCTGGGGACAGATACGCAGTATTTT.

The chain recombines TRBV6-2 or TRBV6-3 with TRBJ2-3, with 10 bases fitting TRBD2. After removal of 2 bases from V and 3 bases from J, the junction contained 5 bases not matched to a gene. Germline loops: CDR1 MNHEY, CDR2 SVGEGT. The CDR3 totals 16 residues. The CDR3 reads CASSYQGLAWTDTQYF. CDR3 DNA sequence: TGTGCCAGCAGTTACCAGGGACTAGCGTGGACAGATACGCAGTATTTT.

This clonotype was counted a few times. V and J are TRBV10-3 and TRBJ1-5; D not certain. Germline V gene data show CDR1 as ENHRY and CDR2 as SYGVKD. The CDR3 is made up of 16 amino acids. V shed 0 bases and J shed 0 bases, with 9 bases lying between them. The CDR3 DNA reads TGTGCCATCAGTGAGTCAGGCAGGTATAGCAATCAGCCCCAGCATTTT. It specifies CAISESGRYSNQPQHF.

This clonotype has more than one count but fewer than ten. The CDR3 region is CASNYQPQHF. The CDR3 coding sequence is TGTGCCAGCAATTATCAGCCCCAGCATTTT. The chain carries TRBV27 and TRBJ1-5; D not resolved. The germline gives CDR1 MNHEY, CDR2 SMNVEV (reference sequence). V was cut by 7 bases and J by 5 bases, with 3 bases left in between. The CDR3 length is 10 residues.

The chain joins TRBV5-1 to TRBJ1-6; D is possibly TRBD1 (6 bases). Trimming took off 5 bases at V and 7 bases at J, with 16 bases between the two ends. The CDR3 covers 15 residues. The V gene's germline CDR1 is SGHRS and CDR2 YFSETQ. CDR3 region: CASSPQGRGNSPLHF. Here the CDR3 DNA reads TGCGCCAGCAGTCCACAGGGCCGGGGGAATTCACCCCTCCACTTT.

The V call is TRBV6-2 or TRBV6-3, the J call TRBJ2-5; D perhaps matches TRBD1 (5 bases). The CDR3 is made up of 13 amino acids. The ends were cut back, 8 bases at V and 5 bases at J, with 15 bases in the middle. The germline gives CDR1 MNHEY, CDR2 SVGEGT. CDR3 DNA: TGTGCCAGCCGCAGGGATTTTCTGGAGACCCAGTACTTC. Amino acid sequence: CASRRDFLETQYF.

This chain links TRBV6-6 with TRBJ1-1; D is undetermined. Germline CDR1 is MNHNY and CDR2 is SVGAGI (reference sequence). This CDR3 has 13 residues. Trimming took off 7 bases at V and 3 bases at J, with 12 bases between the two ends. CDR3 DNA sequence: TGTGCCAGCACCATGGGCGGGTACACTGAAGCTTTCTTT. Translating it yields CASTMGGYTEAFF.

The chain couples TRBV11-2 to TRBJ1-1, with no clear D. Germline lookup yields CDR1 SGHAT and CDR2 FQNNGV. This CDR3 spans 13 amino acids. The germline V and J ends were trimmed by 3 bases and 10 bases, with 15 bases remaining between them. The CDR3, as DNA: TGTGCCAGCAGCTTCCCCATACAGCGCCGAGCTTTCTTT. It is translated as CASSFPIQRRAFF. The full variable domain, its missing parts supplied by reference TRBV11-2 and TRBJ1-1, is EAGVAQSPRYKIIEKRQSVAFWCNPISGHATLYWYQQILGQGPKLLIQFQNNGVVDDSQLPKDRFSAERLKGVDSTLKIQPAKLEDSAVYLCASSFPIQRRAFFGQGTRLTVV.

The gene calls are TRBV7-6 and TRBJ2-1, with TRBD1 identical over 8 bases. Germline-derived CDR1 and CDR2 are SGHVS and FNYEAQ. The J segment lost 8 bases and the V segment lost 5 bases, leaving 8 bases of the junction unmatched. The CDR3 spans 14 residues. Here the CDR3 reads CASSLSWTGYEQFF. For the CDR3, the DNA is TGTGCCAGCAGCCTCTCCTGGACAGGGTATGAGCAGTTCTTC.

This clonotype appeared many times. The chain links TRBV4-2 to TRBJ2-7; maybe TRBD1 (6 bases). Germline V gene data show CDR1 as LGHNA and CDR2 as YNFKEQ. Trimming took 4 bases from V and 2 from J, leaving 12 bases between them. This CDR3 is 14 amino acids long. This CDR3 reads CASSLRQEPYEQYF. The CDR3 DNA sequence: TGTGCCAGCAGCCTGAGACAGGAACCCTACGAGCAGTACTTC.

The J gene is TRBJ2-1, the V gene TRBV18; 9 bases are a match to TRBD2. CDR1 is KGHSH, CDR2 LQKENI, per germline. The CDR3 runs to 15 residues. Losses at the gene ends were 1 base for V and 8 bases for J; bases not matched to a gene: 6. CDR3 sequence reads: CASSPLAGGFHEQFF. DNA for the CDR3: TGTGCCAGCTCACCACTTGCGGGAGGGTTCCATGAGCAGTTCTTC.

This sequence joins TRBV12-3 or TRBV12-4 and TRBJ2-1; 8 bases align to TRBD2. CDR3 length: 16 residues. V lost 5 bases and J lost 3; bases outside the gene matches: 9. CDR3 bases: TGTGCCAGCAGTCTTCCAACTAGCGGTAACTACAATGAGCAGTTCTTC. Translating it yields CASSLPTSGNYNEQFF.

This clonotype was found a few times. This sequence joins TRBV9 and TRBJ2-3, with 14 bases fitting TRBD2. Trimming at V came to 0 bases and at J to 0 bases, leaving 6 bases not matched to a gene. Germline loops: CDR1 SGDLS, CDR2 YYNGEE. The CDR3 is made up of 19 amino acids. This CDR3 reads CASSVVSGLAGASTDTQYF. The CDR3 bases are TGTGCCAGCAGCGTAGTATCGGGACTAGCGGGGGCTAGCACAGATACGCAGTATTTT.

A few counts support this clonotype. The chain has TRBV5-1 and TRBJ2-7; possibly TRBD1 or TRBD2 for D (5 bases each). Germline CDR1 SGHRS, CDR2 YFSETQ. The CDR3 loop spans 18 amino acids. V lost 2 bases to trimming and J lost 5 bases, with 26 bases between them. The CDR3 DNA follows: TGCGCCAGCAGCTTCACAGGACTTTCCTCTAGCTGGGCCGACGAGCAGTACTTC. This encodes CASSFTGLSSSWADEQYF.

The chain recombines TRBV4-3 with TRBJ1-6, with TRBD1 matching 9 bases. V dropped 4 bases and J dropped 8; count of bases not matched to a gene: 9. The CDR3 is 16 residues long. Germline V gene data show CDR1 as LGHNA and CDR2 as YSLEER. CDR3 residues: CASSPSWTGVDSPLHF. The CDR3 bases are TGCGCCAGCAGCCCTTCTTGGACAGGGGTCGATTCACCCCTCCACTTT.

This clonotype has more than one count but fewer than ten. J is TRBJ1-1 and V is TRBV7-9; TRBD1 matches at 7 bases. V gave up 1 base and J gave up 1 base; unmatched junction bases: 9. Germline V lookup: CDR1 SEHNR, CDR2 FQNEAQ (reference sequence). CDR3 length: 17 amino acids. The CDR3 sequence: CASSLGGPGTANTEAFF. Here the CDR3 DNA reads TGTGCCAGCAGCTTAGGGGGTCCGGGGACAGCGAACACTGAAGCTTTCTTT.

The chain has TRBV7-6 and TRBJ1-2; D unclear. CDR3 length: 13 residues. Per germline, CDR1 SGHVS and CDR2 FNYEAQ. Trimming removed 4 bases from V and 4 bases from J, with 10 bases in between. The CDR3 is CASSSKGGYGYTF. The CDR3 region has the DNA TGTGCCAGCAGCTCCAAAGGCGGCTATGGCTACACCTTC.

The gene calls are TRBV27 and TRBJ1-1; 8 bases fit TRBD1. The CDR3 is 15 residues long. In germline, CDR1 is MNHEY, CDR2 SMNVEV (reference sequence). V shed 5 bases, J shed 4 bases, and the junction held 9 bases outside the gene matches. The CDR3 region has the DNA TGTGCCAGCAGTGGCTCAGGGGGCTATGGCACTGAAGCTTTCTTT. Encoded protein: CASSGSGGYGTEAFF.

This clonotype was seen only a few times. CDR3 DNA: TGTGCCACCAGTGAAGAAGACAGCTATGGCTACACCTTC. Translating it yields CATSEEDSYGYTF. The chain recombines TRBV24-1 with TRBJ1-2; D perhaps matches TRBD1 (5 bases). The CDR3 has 13 residues. In germline, CDR1 is KGHDR, CDR2 SFDVKD. V was trimmed by 4 bases and J by 4 bases, leaving 9 bases between them.

This sequence joins TRBV20-1 and TRBJ2-2; TRBD2 matches at 9 bases. Germline loops: CDR1 DFQATT, CDR2 SNEGSKA (reference sequence). Unmatched junction bases numbered 6, after V lost 2 bases and J lost 5 bases. CDR3 length: 15 residues. The CDR3 DNA sequence: TGCAGTGCTAGACGCAGCGGGGGGCGGACCGGGGAGCTGTTTTTT. Translating it yields CSARRSGGRTGELFF.

The chain combines TRBV13 with TRBJ2-7, with unresolved D. The CDR3 extends over 16 amino acids. V lost 5 bases and J 2 bases, leaving 19 bases between the germline ends. CDR1 PRHDT and CDR2 FYEKMQ come from the germline V gene (reference sequence). The CDR3 DNA reads as TGTGCCAGCAGCCCCCACGACCCTATTGAAACCTACGAGCAGTACTTC. Translating gives CASSPHDPIETYEQYF.

This CDR3 is CASSQAPGSTNEKLFF. The CDR3 DNA reads as TGCGCCAGCAGCCAAGCCCCAGGATCAACTAATGAAAAACTGTTTTTT. This sequence joins TRBV4-1 and TRBJ1-4, with D unresolved. This CDR3 is built from 16 residues. The V gene's germline CDR1 is MGHRA and CDR2 YSYEKL. The V and J ends lost 1 base and 0 bases respectively, with 9 bases between them.